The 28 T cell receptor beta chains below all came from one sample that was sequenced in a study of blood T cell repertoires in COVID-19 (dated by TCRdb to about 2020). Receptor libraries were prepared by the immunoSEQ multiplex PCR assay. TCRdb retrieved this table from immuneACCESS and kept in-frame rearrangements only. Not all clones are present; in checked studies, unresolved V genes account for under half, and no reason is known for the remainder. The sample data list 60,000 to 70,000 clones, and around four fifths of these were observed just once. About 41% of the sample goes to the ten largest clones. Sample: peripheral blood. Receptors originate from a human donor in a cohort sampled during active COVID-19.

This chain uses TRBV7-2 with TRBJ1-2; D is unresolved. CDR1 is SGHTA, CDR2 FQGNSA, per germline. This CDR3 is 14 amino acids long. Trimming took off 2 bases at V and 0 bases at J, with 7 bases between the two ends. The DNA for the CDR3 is TGTGCCAGCAGCTTAAATTATCCTAACTATGGCTACACCTTC. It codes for CASSLNYPNYGYTF.

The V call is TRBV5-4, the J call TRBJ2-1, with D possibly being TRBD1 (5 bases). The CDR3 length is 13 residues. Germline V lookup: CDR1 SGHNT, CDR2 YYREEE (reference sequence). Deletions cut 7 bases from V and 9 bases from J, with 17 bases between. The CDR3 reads CASAPARQGEQFF. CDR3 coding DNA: TGTGCCAGCGCCCCGGCGAGGCAGGGTGAGCAGTTCTTC.

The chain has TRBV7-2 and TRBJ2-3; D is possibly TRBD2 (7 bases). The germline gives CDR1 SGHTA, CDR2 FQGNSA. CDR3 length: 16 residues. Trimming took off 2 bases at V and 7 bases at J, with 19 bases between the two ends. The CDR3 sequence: CASSLQSGGSRNTQYF. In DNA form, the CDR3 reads TGTGCCAGCAGCTTACAATCGGGGGGCTCACGAAATACGCAGTATTTT.

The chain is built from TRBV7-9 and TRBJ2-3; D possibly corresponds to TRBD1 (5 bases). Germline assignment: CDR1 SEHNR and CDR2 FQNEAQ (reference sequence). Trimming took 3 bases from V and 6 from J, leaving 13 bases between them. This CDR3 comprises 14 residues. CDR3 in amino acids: CASSFRRVWDTQYF. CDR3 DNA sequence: TGTGCCAGCAGCTTCCGCAGGGTTTGGGATACGCAGTATTTT.

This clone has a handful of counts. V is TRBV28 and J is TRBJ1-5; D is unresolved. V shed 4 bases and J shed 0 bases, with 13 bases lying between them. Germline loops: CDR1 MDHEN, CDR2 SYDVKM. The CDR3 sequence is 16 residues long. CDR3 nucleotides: TGTGCCAGCAGTTCCCTCGGTGTTCTTAGCAATCAGCCCCAGCATTTT. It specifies CASSSLGVLSNQPQHF.

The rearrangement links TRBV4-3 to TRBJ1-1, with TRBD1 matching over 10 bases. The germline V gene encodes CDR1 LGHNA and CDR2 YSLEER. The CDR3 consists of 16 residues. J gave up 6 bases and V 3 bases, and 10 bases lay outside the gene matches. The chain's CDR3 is CASSQRIRDRGSEAFF. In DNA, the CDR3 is TGCGCCAGCAGCCAGAGGATCCGGGACAGGGGATCTGAAGCTTTCTTT.

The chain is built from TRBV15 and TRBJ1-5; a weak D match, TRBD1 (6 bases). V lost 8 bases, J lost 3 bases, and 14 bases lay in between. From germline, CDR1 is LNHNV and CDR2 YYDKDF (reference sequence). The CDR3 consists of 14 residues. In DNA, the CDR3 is TGTGCCACCGCTGGACAGTTGAACAATCAGCCCCAGCATTTT. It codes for CATAGQLNNQPQHF.

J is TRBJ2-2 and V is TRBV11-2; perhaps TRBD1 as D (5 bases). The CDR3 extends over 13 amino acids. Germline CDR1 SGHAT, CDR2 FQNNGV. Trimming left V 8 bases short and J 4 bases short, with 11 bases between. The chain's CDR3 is CASHETGTGELFF. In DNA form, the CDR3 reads TGTGCCAGCCACGAAACAGGCACCGGGGAGCTGTTTTTT. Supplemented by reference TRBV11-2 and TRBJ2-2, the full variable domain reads EAGVAQSPRYKIIEKRQSVAFWCNPISGHATLYWYQQILGQGPKLLIQFQNNGVVDDSQLPKDRFSAERLKGVDSTLKIQPAKLEDSAVYLCASHETGTGELFFGEGSRLTVL.

The CDR3 DNA reads as TGTGCCAGCACCTTGAGGGGACAGGGGGCGTTTGGGGCCTACGAGCAGTACTTC. Residues: CASTLRGQGAFGAYEQYF. The genes are TRBV27 and TRBJ2-7, with 12 bases identical to TRBD1. Trimming cost V 7 bases and J 2 bases; bases outside gene matches: 15. This CDR3 comprises 18 residues. Per the germline V gene, CDR1 is MNHEY and CDR2 is SMNVEV (reference sequence).

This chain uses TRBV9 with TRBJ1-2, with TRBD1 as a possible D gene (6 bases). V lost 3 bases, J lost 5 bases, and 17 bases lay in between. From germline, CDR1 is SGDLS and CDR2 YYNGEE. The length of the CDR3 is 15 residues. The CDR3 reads CASSASRGAHYGYTF. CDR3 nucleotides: TGTGCCAGCAGCGCTTCTCGGGGGGCGCATTATGGCTACACCTTC.

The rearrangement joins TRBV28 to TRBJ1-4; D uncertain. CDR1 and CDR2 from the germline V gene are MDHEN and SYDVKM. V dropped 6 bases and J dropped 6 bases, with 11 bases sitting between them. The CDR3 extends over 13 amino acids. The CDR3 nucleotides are TGTGCCAGCAGGAGGGTTGGGGATGAAAAACTGTTTTTT. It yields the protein CASRRVGDEKLFF. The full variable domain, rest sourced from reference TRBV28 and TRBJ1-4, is DVKVTQSSRYLVKRTGEKVFLECVQDMDHENMFWYRQDPGLGLRLIYFSYDVKMKEKGDIPEGYSVSREKKERFSLILESASTNQTSMYLCASRRVGDEKLFFGSGTQLSVL.

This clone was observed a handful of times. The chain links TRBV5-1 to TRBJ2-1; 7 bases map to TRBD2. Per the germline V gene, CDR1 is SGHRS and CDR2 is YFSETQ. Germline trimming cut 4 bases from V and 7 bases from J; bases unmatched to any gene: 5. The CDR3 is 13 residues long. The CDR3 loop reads CASSPRRGNEQFF. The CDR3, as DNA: TGCGCCAGCAGCCCCAGGCGGGGGAATGAGCAGTTCTTC. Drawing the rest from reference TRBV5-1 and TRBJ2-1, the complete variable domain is KAGVTQTPRYLIKTRGQQVTLSCSPISGHRSVSWYQQTPGQGLQFLFEYFSETQRNKGNFPGRFSGRQFSNSRSEMNVSTLELGDSALYLCASSPRRGNEQFFGPGTRLTVL.

CDR3 in DNA: TGTGCCAGCAGCCAAGGGGGCAGGGGTGAAGCTTTCTTT. It codes for CASSQGGRGEAFF. V and J are TRBV3-1 (or the pseudogene TRBV3-2) and TRBJ1-1, with D possibly TRBD1 on 6 matching bases. The CDR3 contains 13 residues. Germline CDR1 LGHDT, CDR2 YNNKEL (reference sequence). Trimming removed 1 base from V and 7 bases from J, with 10 bases in between.

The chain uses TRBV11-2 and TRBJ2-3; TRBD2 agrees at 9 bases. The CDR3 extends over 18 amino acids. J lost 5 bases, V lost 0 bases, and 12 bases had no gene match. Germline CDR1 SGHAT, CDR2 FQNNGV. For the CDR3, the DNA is TGTGCCAGCAGCTTAGATCGAGGCGGGGGGGCGGATGGAGATACGCAGTATTTT. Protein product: CASSLDRGGGADGDTQYF.

Here the CDR3 DNA reads TGTGCCAGCTCATCGGGGACAAGTCCCTCCTACGAGCAGTACTTC. The encoded protein is CASSSGTSPSYEQYF. This chain connects TRBV18 to TRBJ2-7; D perhaps matches TRBD1 (6 bases). V was cut by 5 bases and J by 0 bases, with 14 bases left in between. CDR3 size: 15 residues. CDR1 is KGHSH and CDR2 is LQKENI in the germline V gene.

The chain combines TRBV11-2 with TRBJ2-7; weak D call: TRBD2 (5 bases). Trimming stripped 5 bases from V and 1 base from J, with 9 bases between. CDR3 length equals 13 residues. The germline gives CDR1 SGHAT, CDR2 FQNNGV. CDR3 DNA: TGTGCCAGCAGCCCCCGGAGGTCCTACGAGCAGTACTTC. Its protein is CASSPRRSYEQYF.

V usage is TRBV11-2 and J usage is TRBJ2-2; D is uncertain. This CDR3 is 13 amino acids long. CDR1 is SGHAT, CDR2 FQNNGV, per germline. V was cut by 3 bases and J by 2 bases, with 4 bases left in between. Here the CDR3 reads CASSLTNTGELFF. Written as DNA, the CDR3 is TGTGCCAGCAGCTTGACTAACACCGGGGAGCTGTTTTTT. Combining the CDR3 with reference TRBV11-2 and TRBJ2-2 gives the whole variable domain EAGVAQSPRYKIIEKRQSVAFWCNPISGHATLYWYQQILGQGPKLLIQFQNNGVVDDSQLPKDRFSAERLKGVDSTLKIQPAKLEDSAVYLCASSLTNTGELFFGEGSRLTVL.

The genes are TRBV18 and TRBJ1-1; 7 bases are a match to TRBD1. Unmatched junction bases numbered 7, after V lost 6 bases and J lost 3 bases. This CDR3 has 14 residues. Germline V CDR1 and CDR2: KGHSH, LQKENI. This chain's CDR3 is CASSRTGVDTEAFF. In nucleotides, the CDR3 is TGTGCCAGCTCGCGTACAGGGGTTGACACTGAAGCTTTCTTT. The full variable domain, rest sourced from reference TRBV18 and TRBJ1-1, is NAGVMQNPRHLVRRRGQEARLRCSPMKGHSHVYWYRQLPEEGLKFMVYLQKENIIDESGMPKERFSAEFPKEGPSILRIQQVVRGDSAAYFCASSRTGVDTEAFFGQGTRLTVV.

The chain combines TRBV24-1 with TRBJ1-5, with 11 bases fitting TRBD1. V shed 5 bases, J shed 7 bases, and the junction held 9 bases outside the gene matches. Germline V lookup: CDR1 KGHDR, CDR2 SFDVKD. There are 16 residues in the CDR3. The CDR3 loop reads CATSASGQGVRQPQHF. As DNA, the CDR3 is TGTGCCACCAGTGCCTCGGGACAGGGGGTTCGGCAGCCCCAGCATTTT.

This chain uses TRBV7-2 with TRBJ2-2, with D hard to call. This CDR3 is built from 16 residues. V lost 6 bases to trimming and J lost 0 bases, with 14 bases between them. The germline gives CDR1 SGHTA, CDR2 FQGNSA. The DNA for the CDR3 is TGTGCCAGCAGACCTGGGCAGATCGCGAACACCGGGGAGCTGTTTTTT. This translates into CASRPGQIANTGELFF.

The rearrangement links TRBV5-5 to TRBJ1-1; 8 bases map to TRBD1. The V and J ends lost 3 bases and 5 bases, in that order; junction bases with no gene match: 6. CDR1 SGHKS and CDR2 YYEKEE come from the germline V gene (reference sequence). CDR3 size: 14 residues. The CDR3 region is CASSYLDRGTEAFF. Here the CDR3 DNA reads TGTGCCAGCAGCTACCTCGACAGGGGTACTGAAGCTTTCTTT.

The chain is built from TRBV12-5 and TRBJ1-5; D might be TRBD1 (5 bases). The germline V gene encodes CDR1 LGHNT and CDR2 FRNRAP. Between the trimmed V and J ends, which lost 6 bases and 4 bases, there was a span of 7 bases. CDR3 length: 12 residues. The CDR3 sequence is CASGDSNQPQHF. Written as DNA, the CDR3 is TGTGCTAGTGGCGACAGTAATCAGCCCCAGCATTTT.

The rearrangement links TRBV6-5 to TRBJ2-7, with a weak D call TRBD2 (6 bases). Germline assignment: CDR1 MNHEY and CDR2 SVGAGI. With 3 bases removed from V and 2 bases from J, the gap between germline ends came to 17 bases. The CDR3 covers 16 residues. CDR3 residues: CASSYGLRGGTYEQYF. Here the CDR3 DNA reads TGTGCCAGCAGTTATGGGCTGCGGGGCGGAACCTACGAGCAGTACTTC.

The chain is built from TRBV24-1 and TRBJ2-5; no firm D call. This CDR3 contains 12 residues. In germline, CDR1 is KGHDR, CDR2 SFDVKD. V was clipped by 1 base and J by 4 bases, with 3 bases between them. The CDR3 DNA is TGTGCCACCAGTGATTTCGGAGAGACCCAGTACTTC. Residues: CATSDFGETQYF.

CDR3 residues: CASSFYGGRNRESETQYF. The CDR3 region has the DNA TGTGCCAGCAGTTTTTATGGTGGGCGTAACAGGGAGAGCGAGACCCAGTACTTC. The rearrangement links TRBV27 to TRBJ2-5; a weak D match, TRBD1 (6 bases). Trimming stripped 3 bases from V and 5 bases from J, with 25 bases between. Germline lookup yields CDR1 MNHEY and CDR2 SMNVEV (reference sequence). This CDR3 has 18 residues.

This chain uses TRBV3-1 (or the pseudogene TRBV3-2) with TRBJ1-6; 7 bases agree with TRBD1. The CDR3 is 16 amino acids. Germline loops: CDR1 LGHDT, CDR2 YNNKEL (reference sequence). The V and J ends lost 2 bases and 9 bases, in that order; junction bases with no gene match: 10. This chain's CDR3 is CASSQRWRQGGSPLHF. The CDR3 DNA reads TGTGCCAGCAGCCAAAGGTGGAGACAGGGAGGTTCACCCCTCCACTTT.

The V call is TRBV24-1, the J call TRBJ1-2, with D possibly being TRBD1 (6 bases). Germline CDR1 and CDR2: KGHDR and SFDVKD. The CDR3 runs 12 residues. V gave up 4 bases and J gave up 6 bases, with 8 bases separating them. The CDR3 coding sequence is TGTGCCACCAGTGACGCAGGGGATGGCTACACCTTC. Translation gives CATSDAGDGYTF.

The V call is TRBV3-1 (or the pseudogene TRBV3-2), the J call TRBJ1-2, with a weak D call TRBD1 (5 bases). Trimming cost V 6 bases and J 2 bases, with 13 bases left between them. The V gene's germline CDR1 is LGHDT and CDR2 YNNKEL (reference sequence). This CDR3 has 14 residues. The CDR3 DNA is TGTGCCAGCAGTCCCTCCAGGGCAAACTATGGCTACACCTTC. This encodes CASSPSRANYGYTF.